The 3 T cell receptor beta chains presented below share a single source sample, sequenced in a study of cytomegalovirus exposure and HLA in healthy donors. The PCR made use of 60 Vbeta and 13 Jbeta primers. This table comes from immunoSEQ multiplex PCR, and its TCRdb copy is limited to in-frame clones, with some not included. This table lists around 110,000 clones. Sequences were obtained from PBMCs. The receptor source for this set is a man aged 40-49 years in good health and CMV-seropositive.

The chain joins TRBV9 to TRBJ1-2; D is unclear. Germline CDR1 and CDR2: SGDLS and YYNGEE. V was trimmed by 4 bases and J by 8 bases, leaving 15 bases between them. This CDR3 is built from 13 residues. The CDR3 DNA reads as TGTGCCAGCAGCCCAGCAGGTGTCAACGGCTACACCTTC. Translating it yields CASSPAGVNGYTF. Based on the CDR3 plus reference TRBV9 and TRBJ1-2, the full variable domain is DSGVTQTPKHLITATGQRVTLRCSPRSGDLSVYWYQQSLDQGLQFLIQYYNGEERAKGNILERFSAQQFPDLHSELNLSSLELGDSALYFCASSPAGVNGYTFGSGTRLTVV.

The rearrangement links TRBV13 to TRBJ2-7; 12 nucleotides agree with TRBD2. This CDR3 has 15 amino acids. Trimming cost V 4 bases and J 3 bases; bases outside gene matches: 4. Per germline, CDR1 PRHDT and CDR2 FYEKMQ (reference sequence). The CDR3 coding sequence is TGTGCCAGCAGCTCTACTAGCGGGAGGCACTACGAGCAGTACTTC. Residues: CASSSTSGRHYEQYF.

This sequence joins TRBV27 and TRBJ2-1, with 11 bases matching TRBD2. CDR1 and CDR2 from the germline V gene are MNHEY and SMNVEV (reference sequence). CDR3 length equals 15 residues. V was clipped by 3 bases and J by 7 bases; unmatched bases: 5. The CDR3 sequence: CASSLRLAGRNEQFF. The DNA for the CDR3 is TGTGCCAGCAGTTTGAGACTAGCGGGAAGGAATGAGCAGTTCTTC.